This TCR beta chain was sequenced during a study of cytomegalovirus exposure and HLA in healthy donors. Study-level information: A later analysis reported the 130 or so validation repertoires used the same platform as the roughly 700 first-cohort repertoires.

The CDR3 loop spans 14 amino acids. Trimming took off 1 base at V and 0 bases at J, with 4 bases between the two ends. Germline values: CDR1 MGHRA, CDR2 YSYEKL. As concerns this clone: The antigen remains unidentified.

Broader study findings: TCR beta chains numbering more than 150 were designated cytomegalovirus-associated.

Here immunoSEQ multiplex PCR was the method, and the copy in TCRdb shows in-frame clones only, minus some. The table has roughly 70,000 clones, around 97% seen once; the top ten hold about 1.5%. Sequences were obtained from PBMCs. The gene calls are TRBV4-1 and TRBJ1-5; D unclear. This clonotype was obtained from a woman aged 18-30 years in good health and CMV-seropositive. The CDR3 sequence: CASSQGLSNQPQHF. DNA for the CDR3: TGCGCCAGCAGCCAAGGACTTAGCAATCAGCCCCAGCATTTT.